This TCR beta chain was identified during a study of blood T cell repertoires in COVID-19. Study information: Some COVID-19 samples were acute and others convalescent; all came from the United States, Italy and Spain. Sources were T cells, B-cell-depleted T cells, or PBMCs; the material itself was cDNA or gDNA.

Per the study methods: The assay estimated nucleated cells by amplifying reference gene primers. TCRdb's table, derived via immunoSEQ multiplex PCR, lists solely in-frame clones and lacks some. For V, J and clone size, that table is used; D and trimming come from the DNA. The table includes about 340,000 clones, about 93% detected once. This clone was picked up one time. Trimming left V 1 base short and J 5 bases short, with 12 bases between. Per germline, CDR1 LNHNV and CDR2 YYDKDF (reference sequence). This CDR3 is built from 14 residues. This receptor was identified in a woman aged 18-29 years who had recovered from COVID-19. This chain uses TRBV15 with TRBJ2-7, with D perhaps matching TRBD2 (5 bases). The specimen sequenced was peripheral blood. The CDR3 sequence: CATSRAEGSDEQYV. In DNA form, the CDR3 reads TGTGCCACCAGCAGAGCTGAGGGCAGCGACGAGCAGTACGTC.